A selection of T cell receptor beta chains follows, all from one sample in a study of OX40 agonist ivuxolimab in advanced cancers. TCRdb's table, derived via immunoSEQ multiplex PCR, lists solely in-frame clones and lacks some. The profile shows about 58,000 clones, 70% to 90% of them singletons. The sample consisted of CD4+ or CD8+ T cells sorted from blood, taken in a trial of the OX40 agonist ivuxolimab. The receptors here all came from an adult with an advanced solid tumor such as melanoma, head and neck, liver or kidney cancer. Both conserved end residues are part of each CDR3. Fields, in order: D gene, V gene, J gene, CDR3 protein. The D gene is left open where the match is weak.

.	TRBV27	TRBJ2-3	CASSLRAGQGDTQYF
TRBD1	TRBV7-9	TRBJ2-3	CASLRYRGMSITRADTQYF
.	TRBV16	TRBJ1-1	CASSIRGLAEAFF
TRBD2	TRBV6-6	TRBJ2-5	CASSYPGREGKETQYF
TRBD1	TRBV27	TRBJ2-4	CASSAGTGGARAKNIQYF
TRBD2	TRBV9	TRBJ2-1	CASSVLGGAGNEQFF
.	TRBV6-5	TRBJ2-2	CATRRRDVRGELFF
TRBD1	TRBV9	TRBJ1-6	CASSGQGSVNSPLHF
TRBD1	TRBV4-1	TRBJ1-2	CASSQEDRGGYTF
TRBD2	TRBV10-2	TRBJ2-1	CASRAGLGEQFF
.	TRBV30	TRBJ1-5	CAWSGQLLNQPQHF
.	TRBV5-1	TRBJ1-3	CASRSRTGSGNTIYF
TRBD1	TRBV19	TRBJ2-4	CASSIDRGGIQYF
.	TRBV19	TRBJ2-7	CASKIAGSQGYEQYF
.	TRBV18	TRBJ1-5	CASSTQDRNQPQHF
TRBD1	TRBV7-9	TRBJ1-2	CASRPGQGGYTF
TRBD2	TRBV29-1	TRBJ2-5	CSVASSGGAGETQYF
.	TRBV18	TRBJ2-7	CASSPNREHEQYF
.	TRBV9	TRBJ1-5	CASSFGTGEYGNQPQHF
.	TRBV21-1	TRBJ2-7	CASSLLAGPYEQYF
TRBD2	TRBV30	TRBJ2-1	CAWSTSGLSSYNEQFF
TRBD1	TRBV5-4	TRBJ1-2	CASSSQQGERGYTF
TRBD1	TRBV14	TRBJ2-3	CASSATTGGTDTQYF
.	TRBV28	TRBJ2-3	CASSVGALELDTQYF
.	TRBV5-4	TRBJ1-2	CASSLTGTRGYTF
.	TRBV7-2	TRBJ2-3	CASSSGDFANTDTQYF
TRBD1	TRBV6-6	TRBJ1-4	CASRGPGQGEEKLFF
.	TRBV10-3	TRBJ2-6	CAISERAGVLSGANVLTF
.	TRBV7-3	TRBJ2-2	CASSVGGLNTGELFF
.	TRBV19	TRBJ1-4	CASTPWPGRDDATNEKLFF
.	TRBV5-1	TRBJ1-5	CASSLAVGPNQPQHF
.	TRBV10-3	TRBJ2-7	CAISELYEQYF
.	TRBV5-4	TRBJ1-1	CASSTGTNTEAFF
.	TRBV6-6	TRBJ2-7	CASSNLGTSYEQYF
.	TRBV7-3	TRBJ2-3	CASSLNQVGDTQYF
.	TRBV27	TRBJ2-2	CASSLLPGQITGELFF
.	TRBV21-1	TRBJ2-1	CASSIGQPIPNEQFF
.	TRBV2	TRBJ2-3	CASSEGRDTQYF
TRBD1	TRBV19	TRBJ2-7	CASSTQSGTGAEQYF
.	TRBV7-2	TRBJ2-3	CASSEFRDTQYF
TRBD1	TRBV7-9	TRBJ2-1	CASSLGDRDHNEQFF
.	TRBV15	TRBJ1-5	CATSRGDLLSNQPQHF
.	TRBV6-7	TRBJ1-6	CASINRYNSPLHF
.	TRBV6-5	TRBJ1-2	CASSYSIVGGARGYTF
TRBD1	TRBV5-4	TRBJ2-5	CASSLEGDRGETQYF
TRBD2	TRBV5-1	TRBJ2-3	CASSLDGGGADTQYF
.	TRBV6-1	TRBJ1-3	CASRTEPGNTIYF
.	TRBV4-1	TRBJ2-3	CASSPREGRTYF
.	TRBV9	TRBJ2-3	CASSVNTGGDTDTQYF
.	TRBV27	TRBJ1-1	CASSLDHGDTEAFF
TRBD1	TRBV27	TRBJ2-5	CASTSGTAQETQYF
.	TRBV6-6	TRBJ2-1	CASSYGGLTQDEQFF
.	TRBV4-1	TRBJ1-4	CASSQDSGEKLFF
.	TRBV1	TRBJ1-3	CTSSHLCRDAGNTIYF
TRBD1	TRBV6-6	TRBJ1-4	CASSPGQGDEKLFF
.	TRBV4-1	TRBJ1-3	CASSQEMLGLSSGNTIYF
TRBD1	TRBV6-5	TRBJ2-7	CASSYRGQGSEQYF
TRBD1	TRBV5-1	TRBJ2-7	CASSLGTGTYEQYF